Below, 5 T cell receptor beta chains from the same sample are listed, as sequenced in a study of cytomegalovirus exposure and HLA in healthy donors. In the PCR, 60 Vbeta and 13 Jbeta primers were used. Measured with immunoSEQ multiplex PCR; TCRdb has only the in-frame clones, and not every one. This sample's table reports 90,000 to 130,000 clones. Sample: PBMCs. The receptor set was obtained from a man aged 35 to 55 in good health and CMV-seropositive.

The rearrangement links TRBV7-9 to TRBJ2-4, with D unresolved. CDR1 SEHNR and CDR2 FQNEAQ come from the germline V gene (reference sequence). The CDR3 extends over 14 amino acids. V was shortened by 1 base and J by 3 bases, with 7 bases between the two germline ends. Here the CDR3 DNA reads TGTGCCAGCAGCTTAGATGGGCTCAAAAACATTCAGTACTTC. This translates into CASSLDGLKNIQYF.

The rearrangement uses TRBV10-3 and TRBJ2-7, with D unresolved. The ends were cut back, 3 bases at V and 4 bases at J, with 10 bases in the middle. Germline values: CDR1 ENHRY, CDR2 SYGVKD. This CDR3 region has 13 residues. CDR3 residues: CAISDGMEYEQYF. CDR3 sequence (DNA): TGTGCCATCAGTGATGGCATGGAGTACGAGCAGTACTTC.

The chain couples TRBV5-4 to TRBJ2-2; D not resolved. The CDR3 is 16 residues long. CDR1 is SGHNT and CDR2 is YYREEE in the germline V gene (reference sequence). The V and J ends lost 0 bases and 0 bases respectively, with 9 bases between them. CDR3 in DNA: TGTGCCAGCAGCTTGGATGGCGGAGCGAACACCGGGGAGCTGTTTTTT. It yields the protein CASSLDGGANTGELFF.

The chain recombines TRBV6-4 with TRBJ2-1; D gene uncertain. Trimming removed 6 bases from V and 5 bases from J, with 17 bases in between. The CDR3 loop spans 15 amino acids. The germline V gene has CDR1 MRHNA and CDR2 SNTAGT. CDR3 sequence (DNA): TGTGCCAGCAGACCCTCGGCAGGCCAGCACAATGAGCAGTTCTTC. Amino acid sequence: CASRPSAGQHNEQFF.

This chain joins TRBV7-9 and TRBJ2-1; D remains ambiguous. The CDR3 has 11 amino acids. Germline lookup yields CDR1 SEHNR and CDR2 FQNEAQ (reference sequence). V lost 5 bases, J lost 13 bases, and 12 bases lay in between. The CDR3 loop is CASSKEGSQFF. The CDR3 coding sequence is TGTGCCAGCAGCAAAGAAGGTAGCCAGTTCTTC.